The next 7 T cell receptor beta chains were all read from a single sample in a study of blood T cell repertoires in COVID-19. Clones were sequenced by immunoSEQ multiplex PCR, and TCRdb holds only the in-frame ones, with some missing. Found here are about 400,000 clones, 86% of them singletons; the top ten hold approximately 1.4%. The material sequenced was peripheral blood. The receptors originated from a woman aged 30 to 39 with active or convalescent COVID-19.

This sequence joins TRBV7-8 and TRBJ1-5; 12 positions agree with TRBD1. Germline assignment: CDR1 SGHVS and CDR2 FQNEAQ. The J segment lost 5 bases and the V segment lost 0 bases, leaving 2 bases of the junction unmatched. This CDR3 has 16 residues. Written as DNA, the CDR3 is TGTGCCAGCAGCTTAGCGGGACAGGGGGCTGATCAGCCCCAGCATTTT. Translation gives CASSLAGQGADQPQHF.

The chain recombines TRBV4-2 with TRBJ2-1; TRBD2 might be the D (6 bases). The germline V gene encodes CDR1 LGHNA and CDR2 YNFKEQ. V was pared by 0 bases and J by 0 bases, with 12 bases between. The CDR3 has 17 amino acids. The DNA of the CDR3 is TGTGCCAGCAGCCAAGATCGGGGCGGGGCCTCCTACAATGAGCAGTTCTTC. Its protein product is CASSQDRGGASYNEQFF.

The count of this clone is one. The chain employs TRBV6-4 and TRBJ1-2; D is undetermined. The CDR3 consists of 15 residues. Trimming stripped 0 bases from V and 4 bases from J, with 12 bases between. The V gene's germline CDR1 is MRHNA and CDR2 SNTAGT. In nucleotides, the CDR3 is TGTGCCAGCAGTGACTCGTCGAGGCGGAGCTATGGCTACACCTTC. Translation gives CASSDSSRRSYGYTF.

The J gene is TRBJ1-2, the V gene TRBV19; the D gene is possibly TRBD1 (5 bases). CDR1 is LNHDA and CDR2 is SQIVND in the germline V gene (reference sequence). The CDR3 has 15 amino acids. The V end lost 3 bases, the J end lost 4 bases, and 15 bases lay between the germline ends. CDR3 nucleotide sequence: TGTGCCAGTAGTATCCTAACAGGCCGAGTCTATGGCTACACCTTC. Its protein is CASSILTGRVYGYTF. Full variable domain (remainder filled in from reference TRBV19 and TRBJ1-2): DGGITQSPKYLFRKEGQNVTLSCEQNLNHDAMYWYRQDPGQGLRLIYYSQIVNDFQKGDIAEGYSVSREKKESFPLTVTSAQKNPTAFYLCASSILTGRVYGYTFGSGTRLTVV.

As concerns this clone: In the same sample, other DNA sequences code for this CDR3. The V call is TRBV19, the J call TRBJ1-6; weak D call: TRBD1 (6 bases). The CDR3 contains 15 residues. V was shortened by 1 base and J by 5 bases, with 9 bases between the two germline ends. From germline, CDR1 is LNHDA and CDR2 SQIVND (reference sequence). The CDR3: CASSIAGQNNSPLHF. CDR3 DNA sequence: TGTGCCAGTAGTATAGCTGGACAGAATAATTCACCCCTCCACTTT.

The chain employs TRBV19 and TRBJ1-1, with 9 nucleotides matching TRBD1. This CDR3 spans 16 amino acids. J lost 6 bases, V lost 4 bases, and 12 bases had no gene match. Germline V lookup: CDR1 LNHDA, CDR2 SQIVND (reference sequence). Here the CDR3 DNA reads TGTGCCAGTAGTACCGGGACAGGGTTTTTGGAGGCTGAAGCTTTCTTT. This sequence encodes CASSTGTGFLEAEAFF.

The chain uses TRBV7-9 and TRBJ1-1; 10 bases map to TRBD1. With 5 bases clipped from V and 4 bases from J, the junction kept 7 bases outside the gene matches. From germline, CDR1 is SEHNR and CDR2 FQNEAQ (reference sequence). The CDR3 totals 15 residues. As DNA, the CDR3 is TGTGCCAGCAGCACCACCGGGACAGGGGTCACTGAAGCTTTCTTT. This encodes CASSTTGTGVTEAFF. Complete variable domain (other parts from reference TRBV7-9 and TRBJ1-1): DTGVSQNPRHKITKRGQNVTFRCDPISEHNRLYWYRQTLGQGPEFLTYFQNEAQLEKSRLLSDRFSAERPKGSFSTLEIQRTEQGDSAMYLCASSTTGTGVTEAFFGQGTRLTVV.